A single sample is the source of the 25 T cell receptor beta chains below, sequenced in a study of PD-1 blockade in classical Hodgkin lymphoma. All patients relapsed after autologous stem cell transplantation, and brentuximab vedotin exposure varied. Here immunoSEQ multiplex PCR was the method, and the copy in TCRdb shows in-frame clones only, minus some. The sample lists nearly 25,000 clones, over 60% seen once, with about 8.6% in the top ten. The sample consisted of peripheral blood mononuclear cells (PBMCs), taken before the second cycle of nivolumab. Source of these receptors: a human donor with classical Hodgkin lymphoma.

This clone was observed a single time. The rearrangement uses TRBV9 and TRBJ2-7; TRBD1 matches 9 bases. This CDR3 spans 15 amino acids. The germline gives CDR1 SGDLS, CDR2 YYNGEE. The junction had 10 bases not matched to a gene; V was cut back by 4 bases and J by 5 bases. CDR3 sequence reads: CASSTAGTGSHEQYF. Written as DNA, the CDR3 is TGTGCCAGCAGCACAGCCGGGACAGGGTCCCACGAGCAGTACTTC.

The V call is TRBV7-6, the J call TRBJ1-2, with a possible D match to TRBD1 (6 bases). This CDR3 contains 14 residues. With 5 bases removed from V and 4 bases from J, the gap between germline ends came to 14 bases. Looked up from germline, CDR1 is SGHVS and CDR2 is FNYEAQ. In DNA form, the CDR3 reads TGTGCCAGCAGCCCAACACAGGGTGGCTATGGCTACACCTTC. Protein product: CASSPTQGGYGYTF.

This chain uses TRBV7-2 with TRBJ1-1, with D possibly matching TRBD1 (6 bases). The V gene's germline CDR1 is SGHTA and CDR2 FQGNSA. Trimming cost V 6 bases and J 4 bases, with 15 bases left between them. CDR3 size: 14 residues. Here the CDR3 reads CASRPSGASTEAFF. CDR3 DNA: TGTGCCAGCAGACCATCGGGGGCGAGCACTGAAGCTTTCTTT.

The count of this clone is one. The rearrangement uses TRBV28 and TRBJ1-2; D might be TRBD1 (5 bases). Germline loops: CDR1 MDHEN, CDR2 SYDVKM. Trimming removed 10 bases from V and 8 bases from J, with 11 bases in between. The CDR3 consists of 10 residues. CDR3 in amino acids: CATLEGGYTF. CDR3 DNA sequence: TGTGCCACCCTCGAGGGGGGCTACACCTTC.

The chain has TRBV28 and TRBJ2-3; 8 nucleotides align to TRBD2. CDR1 MDHEN and CDR2 SYDVKM come from the germline V gene. With 4 bases clipped from V and 5 bases from J, the junction kept 5 bases outside the gene matches. The CDR3 spans 14 residues. CDR3 nucleotides: TGTGCCAGCAGTTCCCAGCGGGAGATAGATACGCAGTATTTT. It encodes CASSSQREIDTQYF.

This chain joins TRBV28 and TRBJ1-1; D might be TRBD1 (5 bases). CDR3 length: 11 amino acids. CDR1 is MDHEN and CDR2 is SYDVKM in the germline V gene. Trimming took off 3 bases at V and 8 bases at J, with 7 bases between the two ends. The CDR3 sequence is CASSFNREAFF. As DNA, the CDR3 is TGTGCCAGCAGTTTTAACAGGGAAGCTTTCTTT.

V gene TRBV5-1 combines with J gene TRBJ2-1; a possible D gene is TRBD2 (6 bases). The CDR3 has 14 residues. V was shortened by 3 bases and J by 3 bases, with 10 bases between the two germline ends. Germline V gene lookup returns CDR1 SGHRS and CDR2 YFSETQ. The CDR3 DNA is TGCGCCAGCAGCTCCCGGGAGTACTACAATGAGCAGTTCTTC. Its protein is CASSSREYYNEQFF.

V gene TRBV7-9 combines with J gene TRBJ2-7, with 7 bases that match TRBD2. V trimming: 4 bases; J trimming: 9 bases; junction bases outside the gene matches: 21. The CDR3 is 17 residues long. Germline CDR1 and CDR2: SEHNR and FQNEAQ (reference sequence). CDR3: CASSSWVGGSGTDRQYF. The DNA for the CDR3 is TGTGCCAGCAGCTCATGGGTCGGGGGGAGCGGGACGGATAGGCAGTACTTC.

The CDR3: CASSNTGQNEQFF. The CDR3 DNA reads as TGTGCCAGCAGTAATACAGGGCAGAATGAGCAGTTCTTC. The rearrangement links TRBV2 to TRBJ2-1; perhaps TRBD1 as D (6 bases). V shed 5 bases and J shed 7 bases, with 12 bases lying between them. The CDR3 loop spans 13 amino acids. Germline CDR1 is SNHLY and CDR2 is FYNNEI.

The chain links TRBV30 to TRBJ1-1; D is unresolved. Germline V gives CDR1 GTSNPN, CDR2 SVGIG (reference sequence). With 2 bases removed from V and 3 bases from J, the gap between germline ends came to 7 bases. The CDR3 is 12 amino acids. CDR3 sequence: CAWSMRDTEAFF. As DNA, the CDR3 is TGTGCCTGGAGTATGAGGGACACTGAAGCTTTCTTT.

V is TRBV25-1 and J is TRBJ1-1; a possible D gene is TRBD1 (6 bases). The CDR3 loop spans 15 amino acids. V lost 1 base, J lost 5 bases, and 14 bases lay in between. Germline V gene sequence: CDR1 MGHDK, CDR2 SYGVNS. In DNA form, the CDR3 reads TGTGCCAGCAGTGAATTCTCGGGTAGGGGGACTGAAGCTTTCTTT. Translating it yields CASSEFSGRGTEAFF.

This clone has just a few counts. The rearrangement links TRBV9 to TRBJ2-3; D remains unclear. The V gene's germline CDR1 is SGDLS and CDR2 YYNGEE. The CDR3 consists of 14 residues. V was shortened by 9 bases and J by 0 bases, with 14 bases between the two germline ends. CDR3 sequence reads: CATALDFSTDTQYF. CDR3 bases: TGTGCCACCGCTCTCGACTTTAGCACAGATACGCAGTATTTT.

The chain combines TRBV5-6 with TRBJ2-7, with TRBD2 identical over 9 bases. V shed 3 bases, J shed 4 bases, and the junction held 8 bases outside the gene matches. Germline loops: CDR1 SGHDT, CDR2 YYEEEE. The CDR3 consists of 15 residues. The CDR3 reads CASSWRGRARYEQYF. In DNA, the CDR3 is TGTGCCAGCAGCTGGCGCGGGAGGGCACGATACGAGCAGTACTTC.

J is TRBJ1-1 and V is TRBV19, with D maybe TRBD1 (5 bases). CDR3 length: 13 residues. CDR1 is LNHDA and CDR2 is SQIVND in the germline V gene (reference sequence). Trimming removed 2 bases from V and 3 bases from J, with 7 bases in between. The CDR3 nucleotides are TGTGCCAGTAGTATATTGGGGGACACTGAAGCTTTCTTT. Its translation: CASSILGDTEAFF.

A remark on this clone: Other DNA sequences in the same sample also yield this CDR3. This chain links TRBV7-2 with TRBJ2-7; D not resolved. The V gene lost 5 bases and the J gene lost 2 bases, with 10 bases spanning the gap. This CDR3 is built from 13 residues. Germline-derived CDR1 and CDR2 are SGHTA and FQGNSA. The CDR3 region is CASSPSRAYEQYF. Here the CDR3 DNA reads TGTGCCAGCAGCCCTTCTAGGGCCTACGAGCAGTACTTC.

The chain carries TRBV4-2 and TRBJ2-1; TRBD2 agrees at 12 bases. Germline CDR1 LGHNA, CDR2 YNFKEQ. V lost 0 bases and J lost 4; bases outside the gene matches: 7. The CDR3 loop spans 18 amino acids. CDR3 region: CASSQEPPGLAGYNEQFF. The CDR3 DNA is TGTGCCAGCAGCCAAGAACCCCCAGGACTAGCGGGATACAATGAGCAGTTCTTC.

This clone was counted once. V and J are TRBV9 and TRBJ2-7; either TRBD1 or TRBD2 may fit D (5 bases each). V lost 4 bases to trimming and J lost 2 bases, with 22 bases between them. In germline, CDR1 is SGDLS, CDR2 YYNGEE. The CDR3 sequence is 17 residues long. The CDR3 DNA sequence: TGTGCCAGCAGCCCGAGAGCCGGGATTCGGGACCCCTACGAGCAGTACTTC. This codes for CASSPRAGIRDPYEQYF.

V gene TRBV19 combines with J gene TRBJ2-5, with D tentatively TRBD2 (6 bases). Trimming took off 5 bases at V and 3 bases at J, with 13 bases between the two ends. CDR3 length equals 14 residues. Germline loops: CDR1 LNHDA, CDR2 SQIVND (reference sequence). CDR3 coding DNA: TGTGCCAGTAGTTTAGGGTCGGGGGAAGAGACCCAGTACTTC. Translated: CASSLGSGEETQYF.

This chain connects TRBV9 to TRBJ2-7; perhaps TRBD2 as D (5 bases). The germline gives CDR1 SGDLS, CDR2 YYNGEE. V lost 4 bases and J 2 bases, leaving 16 bases between the germline ends. The CDR3 covers 15 residues. CDR3 nucleotide sequence: TGTGCCAGCAGCCCCCGGGGTAGCGCAGCCTACGAGCAGTACTTC. As protein: CASSPRGSAAYEQYF.

Here the CDR3 reads CASSPPRQGQETQYF. CDR3 bases: TGTGCCAGCAGCCCCCCCAGACAGGGTCAAGAGACCCAGTACTTC. This chain joins TRBV28 and TRBJ2-5, with TRBD1 matching 7 bases. With 6 bases clipped from V and 2 bases from J, the junction kept 9 bases outside the gene matches. Germline-derived CDR1 and CDR2 are MDHEN and SYDVKM. CDR3 length: 15 residues. The entire variable domain, with the rest obtained from reference TRBV28 and TRBJ2-5, is as follows: DVKVTQSSRYLVKRTGEKVFLECVQDMDHENMFWYRQDPGLGLRLIYFSYDVKMKEKGDIPEGYSVSREKKERFSLILESASTNQTSMYLCASSPPRQGQETQYFGPGTRLLVL.

The rearrangement links TRBV10-1 to TRBJ2-7; TRBD1 agrees at 7 bases. The germline V gene encodes CDR1 WNHNN and CDR2 SYGVQD (reference sequence). Trimming cost V 2 bases and J 5 bases; bases outside gene matches: 6. The CDR3 extends over 14 amino acids. The CDR3 sequence: CASSEDRERDEQYF. The CDR3 DNA reads TGCGCCAGCAGTGAGGACAGGGAAAGGGACGAGCAGTACTTC.

The rearrangement uses TRBV5-4 and TRBJ1-1; D call uncertain. V dropped 0 bases and J dropped 1 base, with 10 bases sitting between them. This CDR3 comprises 15 residues. CDR1 SGHNT and CDR2 YYREEE come from the germline V gene (reference sequence). This chain's CDR3 is CASSLDRGGNTEAFF. The CDR3, as DNA: TGTGCCAGCAGCTTGGACCGGGGAGGGAACACTGAAGCTTTCTTT.

This chain uses TRBV28 with TRBJ1-2; D call uncertain. Germline-derived CDR1 and CDR2 are MDHEN and SYDVKM. This CDR3 contains 13 residues. The germline V and J ends were trimmed by 7 bases and 4 bases, with 13 bases remaining between them. The CDR3, as DNA: TGTGCCAGCACCCGTCGGCACCTCTATGGCTACACCTTC. This encodes CASTRRHLYGYTF.

V and J are TRBV11-3 and TRBJ2-1, with D uncertain. V shed 6 bases and J shed 5 bases, with 17 bases lying between them. This CDR3 spans 15 amino acids. Germline CDR1 SGHNT, CDR2 YENEEA. CDR3 protein: CASSPRSESHNEQFF. The DNA for the CDR3 is TGTGCCAGCAGTCCCCGGTCGGAATCCCACAATGAGCAGTTCTTC.

The chain has TRBV9 and TRBJ2-7, with TRBD1 matching 11 bases. The CDR3 contains 12 residues. The germline V gene encodes CDR1 SGDLS and CDR2 YYNGEE. The trim removed 7 bases at V and 5 bases at J, leaving 2 bases unmatched. CDR3 sequence: CASGQGADEQYF. For the CDR3, the DNA is TGTGCCAGCGGACAGGGGGCAGACGAGCAGTACTTC.